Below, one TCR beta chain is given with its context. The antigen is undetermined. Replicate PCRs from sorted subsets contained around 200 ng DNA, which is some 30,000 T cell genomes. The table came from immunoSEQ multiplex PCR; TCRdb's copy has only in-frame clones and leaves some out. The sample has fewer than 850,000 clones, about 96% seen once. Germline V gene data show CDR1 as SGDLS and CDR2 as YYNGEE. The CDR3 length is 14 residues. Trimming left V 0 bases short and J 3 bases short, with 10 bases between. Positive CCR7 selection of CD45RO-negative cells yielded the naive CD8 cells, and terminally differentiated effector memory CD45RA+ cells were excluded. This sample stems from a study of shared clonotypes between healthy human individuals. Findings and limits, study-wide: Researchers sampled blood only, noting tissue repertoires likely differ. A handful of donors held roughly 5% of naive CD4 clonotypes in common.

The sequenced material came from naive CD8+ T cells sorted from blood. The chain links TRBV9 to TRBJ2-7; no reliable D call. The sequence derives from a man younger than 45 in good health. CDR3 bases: TGTGCCAGCAGCGTAGCTCCTGGGTTCTACGAGCAGTACTTC. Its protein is CASSVAPGFYEQYF.